This T cell receptor beta chain was documented in a study of beta chain features in type 1 diabetes. Broader study findings: Small HLA sub-analyses could not settle whether HLA shapes TCRB rearrangement.

The authors reverse transcribed all of the isolated RNA, so sequencing captured expressed TCRB transcripts. Data came from immunoSEQ multiplex PCR; TCRdb stores just in-frame clones and leaves some out. The sample lists about 230,000 clones; 9.6% were seen once. Looked up from germline, CDR1 is SGHRS and CDR2 is YFSETQ. With 0 bases removed from V and 4 bases from J, the gap between germline ends came to 15 bases. The CDR3 is made up of 16 amino acids. Comment on this clone: The antigen is unknown.

V gene TRBV5-1 combines with J gene TRBJ2-3; possibly TRBD2 for D (5 bases). The sequenced sample was naive CD4+ T cells from blood. The clonotype was recovered from a woman younger than 30 in good health. This chain's CDR3 is CASSLDLHAGPDTQYF. The CDR3 coding sequence is TGCGCCAGCAGCTTGGACCTTCACGCGGGCCCAGATACGCAGTATTTT.